This T cell receptor beta chain emerged from a study of T cells in Graves' hyperthyroidism and ophthalmopathy. What was amplified from RNA transcripts were TCR beta CDR3 regions. The HTBI set primed first-round TCR CDR3 RT-PCR. TCRdb fed the multiplex PCR reads into MiXCR, producing one record per CDR3 protein. This table has a few hundred thousand distinct CDR3 sequences, about 43% appearing once. Points from the study as a whole: Before onset, ophthalmopathy was predicted by the model a median 6.5 months earlier. Clonotypes that were expanded in thyroid above 0.001 mostly appeared in blood too.

Uncontrolled infection, other autoimmune disease, pregnancy or lactation excluded patients. Diagnoses were made from clinical symptoms, serum measures (thyroxine and TRAb), thyroid ultrasound and orbital computed tomography. Remarks on this clonotype: Its antigen is not known.

This TCR derives from a woman aged 18-29 years with Graves' hyperthyroidism. The specimen was peripheral blood or thyroid tissue (not recorded which).

The CDR3 nucleotides read TGTGCCAGCAGTCACGTCGCGGGACAGGGGGACGAGCAGTACTTC. Translating it yields CASSHVAGQGDEQYF. J is TRBJ2-7 and V is TRBV6-6; 11 nucleotides agree with TRBD1. The ends lost 5 bases at V and 5 bases at J; junction bases unmatched: 8. The CDR3 consists of 15 residues. The germline CDR1 and CDR2 sequences are MNHNY and SVGAGI (reference sequence).